This TCR beta chain was observed in a study of cytomegalovirus exposure and HLA in healthy donors (dated by TCRdb to the late 2010s). With respect to the entire study: According to an earlier analysis of 587 of the donors, about 179 million T cells yielded over 90 million unique TCR beta sequences and more than 250 Gb of sequence data. An early release that covered roughly 600 HLA-typed donors contained about 300 gigabases of sequencing data and 80 million or so unique TCR sequences. The genetic ancestry cluster associated with self-reported Caucasian donors included 65% to 90% of the roughly 400 genotyped donors. The study aimed to test whether signatures of past pathogen exposure could be identified by cataloging public T cell receptors. The T cell repertoires of some 670 subjects were profiled by immunosequencing and related to cytomegalovirus serostatus. In addition to the first cohort of hundreds of subjects, a separate validation cohort of approximately 110 different subjects was used. To predict cytomegalovirus infection status, the study combined high-throughput TCR immunosequencing, statistical association of individual TCRs with disease status, and machine learning. In a later analysis, previously published TCR beta repertoires from some 640 donors were re-analyzed and high-resolution HLA genotyping was added so that TCR occurrence patterns could be studied. Rather than using new phenotypic data, the later analysis identified candidate immune exposures from TCR beta sequences and from how often those sequences occurred across donors. An earlier analysis of some 500 of the donors applied high-throughput TCR beta sequencing to assess whether each TCR beta V gene segment acted as functional or pseudogenic. Donor age, sex, ethnicity and CMV serostatus were compiled together with the repertoire data. Genome-wide SNP genotypes for about 65% of the roughly 670 donors were used in a later genetic analysis, which treated that subset as a discovery cohort. All discovery cohort repertoires had been generated using a single sequencing platform. HLA typing included class I and class II loci at four-digit resolution. The number of donors typed differed by locus, with 629-630 for A, B, C, DRB1 and DQB1, around 500 for DQA1, 600 to 610 for DPA1, and some 440 for DPB1. Roughly 5 DR-DQ haplotypes were handled as single units for association and clustering because linkage in the cohort was strong. Among 398 genotyped donors of the cohort, an average of about 240,000 unique TCR beta nucleotide sequences were sequenced per donor, roughly a sixth of them non-productive.

V sheds 4 bases and J sheds 7 bases, leaving 8 bases between their ends. For CDR1 and CDR2, the germline V gene lists SGHVS and FNYEAQ. The CDR3 runs 11 amino acids, cysteine and phenylalanine included. Only CDR3 DNA remains: 33 bases, in frame from the first base. The library was produced with the immunoSEQ multiplex PCR assay. The multiplex PCR relied on a mix of 60 forward primers for TCR Vbeta segments and 13 reverse primers for TCR Jbeta segments. The CDR3 region of rearranged TCR beta genes was amplified from genomic DNA with a multiplex PCR assay. The amplified TCR beta libraries were sequenced on the Illumina HiSeq System as 87-base-pair reads. For the original study's pipeline: Across the 700 or so repertoires, a later analysis counted 60 million to 90 million unique TCR beta chains, some 11 million of which were shared by at least two donors. Raw reads were error-corrected and collapsed into unique sequences by a nearest-neighbor algorithm in which closely related sequences were merged to remove PCR and sequencing errors. V, D and J gene segments were assigned by aligning CDR3 sequences to IMGT reference sequences. For a sequence to be retained, a match of at least six nucleotides to both a V gene segment and a J gene segment was required. Rearrangements were called productive when the CDR3 lacked stop codons and stayed in frame with V and J; all others were non-productive. CDR3 was defined according to IMGT convention as the region running from the second conserved V-encoded cysteine to the conserved J-encoded phenylalanine. The earlier analysis of approximately 590 of the donors excluded any sequence lacking an unambiguous match to a single V gene segment. An earlier analysis of approximately 590 of the donors called V segments functional above 56.7% productive rearrangements and segregating when the between-donor standard deviation exceeded 5%. A statistical classification framework was built to diagnose cytomegalovirus status from the catalog of TCR beta chain sequences. A later analysis assigned V and J genes by comparing TCR nucleotide sequences with IMGT/GENE-DB human TR gene sequences. A later analysis assigned CDR3 sequences and most-parsimonious VDJ recombination scenarios with the TCRdist pipeline. In a later analysis, each TCR beta chain was defined by its CDR3 amino acid sequence together with its V-gene family, and reads without a unique V-gene family were excluded. In a later analysis, several hundred highly shared, low-generation-probability nucleotide sequences were removed to address suspected cross-contamination and a sequencing artifact. In a later analysis, a clonal expansion index for each public chain was calculated from normalized within-repertoire ranks of inferred template counts. In a later analysis, generation probabilities were computed using a VDJ recombination model fitted to out-of-frame rearrangements, and the results were checked against IGoR. In a later analysis, hypergeometric tests were used to score TCR-TCR, TCR-HLA and TCR-CMV co-occurrence, with a repertoire-size bias correction applied to TCR pairs. In a later analysis, false discovery rates were estimated by permuting HLA or CMV assignments 20 times. In a later analysis, co-occurring TCRs were grouped using DBSCAN, with TCRdist sequence similarity added in when clustering inside HLA-allele-positive subsets. Co-occurrence clustering excluded repertoires with fewer than 30,000 or more than 120,000 public chains, plus five with anomalous nucleotide sharing. The clones in this table, taken by TCRdb from immuneACCESS, are in-frame only. Not every clone is retained; where verified, under half of the shortfall comes from an unresolved V gene, and the cause of the rest is unknown. V, J and clone size are taken as reported in that table, and D and trimming were inferred from the DNA itself. For this sample the table gives over 95,000 clones, of which under 90% were detected only once. The ten largest make up nearly 2.5% of the sample.

With regard to this clone: Its specific antigen is unknown. No quality values exist for individual bases; no much larger clone is one base distant.

The cohort was made up of approximately 700 healthy bone marrow donors. At the time of sampling, all cohort members were nominally healthy, though unrecorded immune exposures were likely present. The donor tested CMV seronegative, placing the donor among the approximately 400 seronegative members of the cohort. Each donor provided a peripheral blood sample, and peripheral blood mononuclear cells were used for TCR beta sequencing. Genomic DNA extraction from the blood cell samples was performed with the Qiagen DNeasy Blood Extraction Kit. General study outcomes and caveats: The sequencing pipeline was judged likely to have produced a cluster of highly shared sequence variants as a technical artifact. The authors suggested that the approach could potentially be extended to other disease states and immunological phenotypes. Because counts were too low, 15 to 20 rarely observed V segments, including chromosome 9 orphons, were excluded from the earlier analysis of under 650 of the donors. In a later analysis, HLA-associated TCR beta chains showed more clonal expansion and lower generation probabilities than non-associated chains that were equally common. The classifier was reported to diagnose cytomegalovirus status with high specificity and sensitivity in both the original cohort and the validation cohort. This cohort had only TCR beta chains sequenced, and the lack of alpha or paired-chain data limited which features could be detected. Several of the top co-occurrence clusters appeared to be linked to parvovirus B19, influenza, CMV and Epstein-Barr virus, according to a later analysis. A further reported finding was that TCR beta sequences accurately predicted the HLA-A and HLA-B alleles for most subjects in the first cohort. A later analysis found that most CMV-associated TCR beta chains appeared HLA-restricted, with HLA associations seemingly driven largely by CMV exposure. Sequencing depth was assumed to be roughly uniform across donors in the presence/absence analyses, though that assumption may not hold. A later analysis found that TCR association rates varied across HLA loci, with DRB1 alleles showing the most associated TCRs and HLA-C alleles the fewest. Because some donors lacked HLA typing at each locus, the association tests relied only on the typed subset. In vitro tests confirmed that a few of the cytomegalovirus-associated TCR beta chains recognize cytomegalovirus antigens. When HLA alleles, especially DR and DQ, strongly co-occurred, TCR associations were difficult to assign to individual alleles. The study listed 150 to 200 TCR beta chains as associated with cytomegalovirus. In an earlier analysis of 587 of the donors, most TCR beta V segments appeared in productive rearrangements about 90% or about 30% of the time, broadly matching IMGT annotations. Some IMGT-functional V segments, including TRBV6-2 and TRBV6-3, could not be distinguished by the 87-base-pair reads and were therefore excluded. While some public TCRs were present in many individuals, most TCR sequences turned up only very rarely across donors. Correlated functional status among segregating V segments might reflect linkage disequilibrium, but an unknown experimental factor could not be ruled out. At a false discovery rate of 0.05, a later analysis linked 15,000 to 20,000 TCR beta sequences to specific HLA alleles. A later genetic analysis reported fewer N-insertions in productive TCRs among donors in an Asian-associated ancestry cluster than the roughly 700-donor mean. In a later genetic analysis, a missense DCLRE1C variant was associated with V-gene and J-gene trimming of TCR beta chains, and the association was replicated in an independent cohort. CMV serostatus was the only immune exposure information available for the cohort.

The sequenced sample was PBMCs. This receptor was identified in a woman between 18 and 29 years old in good health and CMV-seronegative. The rearranged segments are TRBV7-6 and TRBJ2-7, with no confidently assigned D gene. The nucleotides read TGTGCCAGCAGCTCCGCAGAAGAGCAGTACTTC. It translates as CASSSAEEQYF.